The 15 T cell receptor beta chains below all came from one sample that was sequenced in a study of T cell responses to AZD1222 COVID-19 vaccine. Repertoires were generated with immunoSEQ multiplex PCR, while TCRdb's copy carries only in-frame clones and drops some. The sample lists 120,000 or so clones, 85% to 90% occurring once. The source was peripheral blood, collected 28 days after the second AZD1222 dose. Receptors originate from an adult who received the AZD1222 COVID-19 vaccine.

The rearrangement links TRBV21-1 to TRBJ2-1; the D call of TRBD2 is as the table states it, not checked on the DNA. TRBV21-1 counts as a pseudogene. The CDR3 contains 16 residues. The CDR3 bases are TGTGCCAGCAGCTCCATTACTAGCGGGAGGGCCGCCGAGCAGTTCTTC. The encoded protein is CASSSITSGRAAEQFF.

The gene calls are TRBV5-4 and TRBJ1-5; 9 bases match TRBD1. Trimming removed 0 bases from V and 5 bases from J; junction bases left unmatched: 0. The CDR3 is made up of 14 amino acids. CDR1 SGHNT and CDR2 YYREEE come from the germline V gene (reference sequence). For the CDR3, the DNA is TGTGCCAGCAGCTTGGGGACAGGGGATCAGCCCCAGCATTTT. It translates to CASSLGTGDQPQHF.

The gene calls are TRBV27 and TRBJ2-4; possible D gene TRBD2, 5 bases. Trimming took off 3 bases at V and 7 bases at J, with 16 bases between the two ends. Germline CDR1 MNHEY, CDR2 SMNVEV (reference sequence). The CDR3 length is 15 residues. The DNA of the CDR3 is TGTGCCAGCAGTTTTTCGAGAGGTGGGAGTAACATTCAGTACTTC. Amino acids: CASSFSRGGSNIQYF.

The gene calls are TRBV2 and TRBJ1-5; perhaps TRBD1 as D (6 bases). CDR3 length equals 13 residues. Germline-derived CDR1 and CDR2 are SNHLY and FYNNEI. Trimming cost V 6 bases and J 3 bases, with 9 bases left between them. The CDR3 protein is CASRQGFNQPQHF. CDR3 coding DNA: TGTGCCAGCAGACAGGGTTTCAATCAGCCCCAGCATTTT.

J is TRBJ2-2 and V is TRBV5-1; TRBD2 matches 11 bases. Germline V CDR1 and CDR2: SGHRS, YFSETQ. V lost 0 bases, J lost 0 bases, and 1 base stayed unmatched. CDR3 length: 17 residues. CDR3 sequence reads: CASSLAGLAANTGELFF. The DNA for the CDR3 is TGCGCCAGCAGCTTGGCGGGACTAGCGGCGAACACCGGGGAGCTGTTTTTT.

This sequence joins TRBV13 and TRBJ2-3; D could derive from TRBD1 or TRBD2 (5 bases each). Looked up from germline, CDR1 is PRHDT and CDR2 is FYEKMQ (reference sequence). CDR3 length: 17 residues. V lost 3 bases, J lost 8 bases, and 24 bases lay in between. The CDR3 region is CASSLGVLGDAQTTQYF. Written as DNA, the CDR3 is TGTGCCAGCAGCTTGGGGGTTTTGGGGGATGCACAGACTACGCAGTATTTT.

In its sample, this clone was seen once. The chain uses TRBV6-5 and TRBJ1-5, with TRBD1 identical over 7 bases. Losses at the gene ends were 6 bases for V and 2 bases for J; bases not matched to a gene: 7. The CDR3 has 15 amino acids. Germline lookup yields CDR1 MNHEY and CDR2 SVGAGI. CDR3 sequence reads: CASSETGMRNQPQHF. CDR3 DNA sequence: TGTGCCAGCAGCGAGACAGGGATGCGCAATCAGCCCCAGCATTTT.

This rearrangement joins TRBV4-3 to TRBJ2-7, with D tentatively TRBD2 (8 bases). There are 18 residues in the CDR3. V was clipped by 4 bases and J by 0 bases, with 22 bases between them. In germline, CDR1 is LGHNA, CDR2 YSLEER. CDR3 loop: CASSPELGGGGHSYEQYF. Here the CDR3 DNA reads TGCGCCAGCAGCCCTGAGTTAGGGGGCGGGGGGCACTCCTACGAGCAGTACTTC.

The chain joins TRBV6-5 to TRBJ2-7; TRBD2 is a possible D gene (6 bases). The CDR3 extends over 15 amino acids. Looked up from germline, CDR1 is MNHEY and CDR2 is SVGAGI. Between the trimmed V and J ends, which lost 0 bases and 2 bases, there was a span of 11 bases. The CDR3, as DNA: TGTGCCAGCAGTTACTCGACTAGTGGGACCTACGAGCAGTACTTC. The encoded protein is CASSYSTSGTYEQYF.

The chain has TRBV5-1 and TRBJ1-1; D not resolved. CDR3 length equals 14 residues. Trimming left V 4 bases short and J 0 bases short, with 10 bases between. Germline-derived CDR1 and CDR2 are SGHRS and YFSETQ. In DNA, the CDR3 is TGCGCCAGCAGCCTCTCATCCATGAACACTGAAGCTTTCTTT. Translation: CASSLSSMNTEAFF. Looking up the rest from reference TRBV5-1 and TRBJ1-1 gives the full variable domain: KAGVTQTPRYLIKTRGQQVTLSCSPISGHRSVSWYQQTPGQGLQFLFEYFSETQRNKGNFPGRFSGRQFSNSRSEMNVSTLELGDSALYLCASSLSSMNTEAFFGQGTRLTVV.

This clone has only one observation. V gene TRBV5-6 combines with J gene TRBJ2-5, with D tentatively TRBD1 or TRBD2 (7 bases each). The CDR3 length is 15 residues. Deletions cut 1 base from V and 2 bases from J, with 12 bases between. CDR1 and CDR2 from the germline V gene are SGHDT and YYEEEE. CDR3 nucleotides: TGTGCCAGCAGCTTGAGCGGGACAGAACAAGAGACCCAGTACTTC. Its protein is CASSLSGTEQETQYF. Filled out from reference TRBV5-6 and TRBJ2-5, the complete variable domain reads DAGVTQSPTHLIKTRGQQVTLRCSPKSGHDTVSWYQQALGQGPQFIFQYYEEEERQRGNFPDRFSGHQFPNYSSELNVNALLLGDSALYLCASSLSGTEQETQYFGPGTRLLVL.

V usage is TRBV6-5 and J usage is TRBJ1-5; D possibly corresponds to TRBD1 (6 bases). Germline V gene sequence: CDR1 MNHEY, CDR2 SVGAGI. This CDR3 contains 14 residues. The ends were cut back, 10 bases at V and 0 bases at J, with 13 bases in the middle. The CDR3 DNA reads TGTGCCAAACCGGACAGAAATAGCAATCAGCCCCAGCATTTT. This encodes CAKPDRNSNQPQHF.

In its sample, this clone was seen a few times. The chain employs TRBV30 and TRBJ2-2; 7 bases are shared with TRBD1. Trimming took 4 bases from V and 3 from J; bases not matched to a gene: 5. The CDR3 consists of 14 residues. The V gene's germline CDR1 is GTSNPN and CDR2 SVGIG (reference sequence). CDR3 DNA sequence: TGTGCCTGGAAGGGACAGCTAGACACCGGGGAGCTGTTTTTT. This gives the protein CAWKGQLDTGELFF.

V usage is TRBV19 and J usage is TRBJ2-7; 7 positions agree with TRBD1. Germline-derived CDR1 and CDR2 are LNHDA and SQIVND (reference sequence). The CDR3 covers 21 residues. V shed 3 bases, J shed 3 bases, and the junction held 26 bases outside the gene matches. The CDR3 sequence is CASSIPWQLSATGVIDYEQYF. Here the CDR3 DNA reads TGTGCCAGTAGTATTCCCTGGCAACTAAGCGCAACAGGGGTTATCGACTACGAGCAGTACTTC.

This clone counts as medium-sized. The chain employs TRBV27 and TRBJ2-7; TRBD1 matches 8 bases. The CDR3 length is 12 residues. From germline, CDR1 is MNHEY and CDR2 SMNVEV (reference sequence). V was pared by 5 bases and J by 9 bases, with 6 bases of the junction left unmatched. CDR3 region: CASSTRGLGQYF. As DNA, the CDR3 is TGTGCCAGCAGTACCAGGGGGCTCGGGCAGTACTTC.